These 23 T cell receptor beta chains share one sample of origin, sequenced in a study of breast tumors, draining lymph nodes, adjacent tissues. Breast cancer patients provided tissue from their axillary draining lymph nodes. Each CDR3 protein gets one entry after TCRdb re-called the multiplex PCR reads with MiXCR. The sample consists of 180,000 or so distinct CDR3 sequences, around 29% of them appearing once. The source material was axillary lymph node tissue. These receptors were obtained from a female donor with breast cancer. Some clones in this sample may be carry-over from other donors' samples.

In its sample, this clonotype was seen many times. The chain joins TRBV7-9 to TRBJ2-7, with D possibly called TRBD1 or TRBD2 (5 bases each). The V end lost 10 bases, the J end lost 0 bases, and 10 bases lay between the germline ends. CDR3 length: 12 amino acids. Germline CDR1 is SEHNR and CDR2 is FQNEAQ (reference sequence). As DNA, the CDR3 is TGTGCCACGGGACCGAGCTCCTACGAGCAGTACTTC. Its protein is CATGPSSYEQYF.

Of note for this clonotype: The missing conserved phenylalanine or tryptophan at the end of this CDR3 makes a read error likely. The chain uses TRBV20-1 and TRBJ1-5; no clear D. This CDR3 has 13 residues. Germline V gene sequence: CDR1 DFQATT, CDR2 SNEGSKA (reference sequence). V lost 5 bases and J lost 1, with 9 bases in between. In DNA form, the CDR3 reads TGCAGTGCTGGCGGAGGCAGCAATCAGCCCCAGCATGGT. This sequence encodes CSAGGGSNQPQHG.

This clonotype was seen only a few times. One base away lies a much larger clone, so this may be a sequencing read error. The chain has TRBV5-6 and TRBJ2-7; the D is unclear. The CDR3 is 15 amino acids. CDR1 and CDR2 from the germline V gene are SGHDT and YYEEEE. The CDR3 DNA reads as TGTGCCAGCGGCTTTGCGGTTGTTGGCTCCTACGAGCAGTACTTC. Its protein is CASGFAVVGSYEQYF.

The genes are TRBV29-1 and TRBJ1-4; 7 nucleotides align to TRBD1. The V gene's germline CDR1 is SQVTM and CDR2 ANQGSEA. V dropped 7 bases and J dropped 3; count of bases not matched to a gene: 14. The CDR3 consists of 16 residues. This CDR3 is CSASSRGQRANEKLFF. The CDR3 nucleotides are TGCAGCGCCAGCTCGAGGGGGCAGAGGGCTAATGAAAAACTGTTTTTT. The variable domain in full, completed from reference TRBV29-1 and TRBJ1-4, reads SAVISQKPSRDICQRGTSLTIQCQVDSQVTMMFWYRQQPGQSLTLIATANQGSEATYESGFVIDKFPISRPNLTFSTLTVSNMSPEDSSIYLCSASSRGQRANEKLFFGSGTQLSVL.

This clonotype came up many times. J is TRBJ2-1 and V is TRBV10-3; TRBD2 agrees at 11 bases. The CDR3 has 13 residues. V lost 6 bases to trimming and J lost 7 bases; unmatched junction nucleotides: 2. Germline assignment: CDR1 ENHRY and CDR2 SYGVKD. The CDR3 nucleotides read TGTGCCATCAGGTCTAGCGGGAGGAATGAGCAGTTCTTC. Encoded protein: CAIRSSGRNEQFF.

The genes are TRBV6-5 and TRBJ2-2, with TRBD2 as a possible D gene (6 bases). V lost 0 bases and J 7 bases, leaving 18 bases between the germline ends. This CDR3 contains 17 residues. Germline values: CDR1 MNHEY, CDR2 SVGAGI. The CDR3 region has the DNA TGTGCCAGCAGTTACTCGTCGCCCGGAGGGTCCGGCGGGGAGCTGTTTTTT. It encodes CASSYSSPGGSGGELFF.

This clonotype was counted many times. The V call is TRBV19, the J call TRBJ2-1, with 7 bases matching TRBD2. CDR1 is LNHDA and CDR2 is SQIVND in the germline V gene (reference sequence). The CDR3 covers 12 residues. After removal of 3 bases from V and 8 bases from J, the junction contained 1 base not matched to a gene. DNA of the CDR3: TGTGCCAGTAGTATCCGGGAGGATGAGCAGTTCTTC. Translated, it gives CASSIREDEQFF.

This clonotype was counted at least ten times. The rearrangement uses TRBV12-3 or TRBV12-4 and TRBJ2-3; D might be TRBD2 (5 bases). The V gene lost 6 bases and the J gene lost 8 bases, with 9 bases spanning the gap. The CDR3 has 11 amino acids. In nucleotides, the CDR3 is TGTGCCAGCAGCCGGACTGCTACGCAGTATTTT. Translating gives CASSRTATQYF.

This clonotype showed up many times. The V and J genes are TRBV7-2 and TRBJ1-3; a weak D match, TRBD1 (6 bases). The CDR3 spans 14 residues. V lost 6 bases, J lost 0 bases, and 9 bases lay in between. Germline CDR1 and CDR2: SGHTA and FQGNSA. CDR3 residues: CASRRQDSGNTIYF. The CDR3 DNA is TGTGCCAGCAGACGACAGGACTCTGGAAACACCATATATTTT.

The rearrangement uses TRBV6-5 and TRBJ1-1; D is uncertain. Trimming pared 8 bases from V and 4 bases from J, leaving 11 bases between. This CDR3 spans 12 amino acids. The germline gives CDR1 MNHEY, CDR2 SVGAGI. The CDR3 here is CASLSSGTEAFF. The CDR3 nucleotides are TGTGCCAGCCTCTCGAGTGGCACTGAAGCTTTCTTT.

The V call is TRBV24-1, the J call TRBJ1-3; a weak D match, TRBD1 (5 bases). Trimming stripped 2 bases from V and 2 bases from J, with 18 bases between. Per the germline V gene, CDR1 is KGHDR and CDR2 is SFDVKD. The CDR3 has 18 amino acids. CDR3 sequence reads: CATSDSGEGSGAGNTIYF. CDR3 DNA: TGTGCCACCAGTGATTCCGGGGAGGGGTCGGGGGCTGGAAACACCATATATTTT.

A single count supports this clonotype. DNA for the CDR3: TGTGCCTGGAGTGTCCGGGAAGTCCTTAATGAAAAACTGTTTTTT. This translates into CAWSVREVLNEKLFF. V is TRBV30 and J is TRBJ1-4; D call uncertain. Trimming removed 0 bases at V and 4 bases at J, with 12 bases between. CDR1 and CDR2 (germline): GTSNPN, SVGIG (reference sequence). CDR3 size: 15 residues.

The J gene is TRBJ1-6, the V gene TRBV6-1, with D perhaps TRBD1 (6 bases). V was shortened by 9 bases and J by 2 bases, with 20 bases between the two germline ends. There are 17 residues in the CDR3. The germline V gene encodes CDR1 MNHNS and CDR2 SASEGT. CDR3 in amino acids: CASRPGEGATYNSPLHF. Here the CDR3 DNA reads TGTGCCAGTCGGCCAGGGGAGGGTGCAACCTATAATTCACCCCTCCACTTT.

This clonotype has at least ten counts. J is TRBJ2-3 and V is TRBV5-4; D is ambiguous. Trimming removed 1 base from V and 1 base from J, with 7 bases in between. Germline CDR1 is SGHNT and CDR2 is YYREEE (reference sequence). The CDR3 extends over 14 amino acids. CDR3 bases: TGTGCCAGCAGCTTGCCCATGCGCACAGATACGCAGTATTTT. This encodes CASSLPMRTDTQYF.

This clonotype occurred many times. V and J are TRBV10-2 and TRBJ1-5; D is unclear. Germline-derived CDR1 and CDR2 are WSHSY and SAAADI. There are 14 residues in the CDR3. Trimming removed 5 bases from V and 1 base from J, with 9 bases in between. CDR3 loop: CASSPTSSNQPQHF. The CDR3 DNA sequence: TGCGCCAGCAGTCCGACTAGCAGCAATCAGCCCCAGCATTTT.

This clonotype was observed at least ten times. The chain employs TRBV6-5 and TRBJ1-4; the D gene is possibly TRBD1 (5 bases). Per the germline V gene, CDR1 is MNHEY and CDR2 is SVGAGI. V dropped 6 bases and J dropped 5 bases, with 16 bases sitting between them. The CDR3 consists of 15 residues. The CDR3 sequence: CASSPGRNRNEKLFF. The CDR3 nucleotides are TGTGCCAGCAGCCCGGGGCGCAACAGGAATGAAAAACTGTTTTTT.

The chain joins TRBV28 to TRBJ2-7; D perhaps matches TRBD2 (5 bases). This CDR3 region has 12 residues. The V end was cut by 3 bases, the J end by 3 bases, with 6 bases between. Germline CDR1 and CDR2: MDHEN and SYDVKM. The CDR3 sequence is CASSFGLYEQYF. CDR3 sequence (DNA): TGTGCCAGCAGTTTTGGACTCTACGAGCAGTACTTC.

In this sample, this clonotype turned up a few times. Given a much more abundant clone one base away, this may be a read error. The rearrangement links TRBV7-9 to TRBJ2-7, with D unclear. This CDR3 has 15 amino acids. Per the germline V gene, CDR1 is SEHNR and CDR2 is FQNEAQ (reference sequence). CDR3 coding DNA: TGTGCCAGCGGCTTAGTCGGCTCGAGCTCCTACGAGCAGTACTTC. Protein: CASGLVGSSSYEQYF.

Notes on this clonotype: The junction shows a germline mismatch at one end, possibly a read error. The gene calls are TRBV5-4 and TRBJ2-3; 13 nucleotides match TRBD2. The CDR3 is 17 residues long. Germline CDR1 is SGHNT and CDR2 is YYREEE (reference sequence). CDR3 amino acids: CASGLPLAGGNTDTQYF. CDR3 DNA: TGTGCCAGCGGCTTGCCACTAGCGGGAGGGAACACAGATACGCAGTATTTT.

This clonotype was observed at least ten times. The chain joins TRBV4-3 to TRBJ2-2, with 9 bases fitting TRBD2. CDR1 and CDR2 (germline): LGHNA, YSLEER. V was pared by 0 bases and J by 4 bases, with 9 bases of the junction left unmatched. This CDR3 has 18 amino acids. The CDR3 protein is CASSQEARAGGSTGELFF. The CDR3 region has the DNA TGCGCCAGCAGCCAAGAAGCGCGGGCGGGAGGGTCCACCGGGGAGCTGTTTTTT.

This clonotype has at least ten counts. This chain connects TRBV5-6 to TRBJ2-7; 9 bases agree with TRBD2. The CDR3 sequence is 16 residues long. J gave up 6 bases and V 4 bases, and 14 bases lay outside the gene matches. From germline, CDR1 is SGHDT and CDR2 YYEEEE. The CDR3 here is CASSNRGGGVGLEQYF. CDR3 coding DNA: TGTGCCAGCAGCAACCGCGGGGGGGGAGTTGGGCTCGAGCAGTACTTC. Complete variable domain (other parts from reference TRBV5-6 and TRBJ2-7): DAGVTQSPTHLIKTRGQQVTLRCSPKSGHDTVSWYQQALGQGPQFIFQYYEEEERQRGNFPDRFSGHQFPNYSSELNVNALLLGDSALYLCASSNRGGGVGLEQYFGPGTRLTVT.

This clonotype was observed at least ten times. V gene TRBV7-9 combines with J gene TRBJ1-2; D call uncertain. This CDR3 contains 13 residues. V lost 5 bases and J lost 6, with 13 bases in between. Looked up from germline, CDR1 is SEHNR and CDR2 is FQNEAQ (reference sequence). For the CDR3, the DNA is TGTGCCAGCAGCGCGACCGCGCTCGATGGCTACACCTTC. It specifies CASSATALDGYTF.

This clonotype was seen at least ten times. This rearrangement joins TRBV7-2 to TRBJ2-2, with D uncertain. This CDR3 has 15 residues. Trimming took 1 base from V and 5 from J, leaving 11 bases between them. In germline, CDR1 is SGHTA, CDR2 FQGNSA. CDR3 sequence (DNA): TGTGCCAGCAGCTTAGGGCTAGGAAGGACCGGGGAGCTGTTTTTT. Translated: CASSLGLGRTGELFF.